Each of the 4 T cell receptor beta chains below was sequenced from the same sample in a study of blood T cell repertoires in COVID-19 (dated by TCRdb to between 2020 and 2021). Receptor libraries were prepared by the immunoSEQ multiplex PCR assay. TCRdb provides this immuneACCESS table in a form limited to in-frame rearrangements. Some clones are lacking; in checked studies, under half of them reflect an unresolved V gene, and why the rest are absent is not known. The sample includes about 420,000 clones, with about 90% observed a single time. The ten largest make up more than 0.7% of the sample. Sequenced material: peripheral blood. All receptors derive from a man younger than 35 with COVID-19, enrolled during active disease.

This clone was seen a single time. V is TRBV20-1 and J is TRBJ1-5; 7 positions match TRBD1. Germline trimming cut 3 bases from V and 3 bases from J; bases unmatched to any gene: 2. CDR1 DFQATT and CDR2 SNEGSKA come from the germline V gene (reference sequence). The CDR3 is 13 amino acids. Written as DNA, the CDR3 is TGCAGTGCTAGTGGGACAGACAATCAGCCCCAGCATTTT. Translating gives CSASGTDNQPQHF.

This chain joins TRBV6-5 and TRBJ1-3; no definite D call. Trimming cost V 5 bases and J 0 bases, with 5 bases left between them. The germline CDR1 and CDR2 sequences are MNHEY and SVGAGI. CDR3 length equals 13 residues. CDR3 sequence: CASSTSSGNTIYF. DNA for the CDR3: TGTGCCAGCAGTACAAGCTCTGGAAACACCATATATTTT.

This clone was counted only a few times. The chain has TRBV10-3 and TRBJ1-5; weak D call: TRBD1 (6 bases). Germline V gene data show CDR1 as ENHRY and CDR2 as SYGVKD. Trimming stripped 4 bases from V and 3 bases from J, with 13 bases between. This CDR3 has 15 residues. CDR3 in DNA: TGTGCCATCAGTGTGGCAGGGGCATCCAATCAGCCCCAGCATTTT. It specifies CAISVAGASNQPQHF.

This chain links TRBV6-5 with TRBJ1-5; 7 positions match TRBD1. This CDR3 has 15 amino acids. V lost 3 bases and J lost 4; bases outside the gene matches: 6. Germline V gives CDR1 MNHEY, CDR2 SVGAGI. The CDR3 DNA is TGTGCCAGCAGTTATAACAGGGGATATAATCAGCCCCAGCATTTT. Its protein is CASSYNRGYNQPQHF.